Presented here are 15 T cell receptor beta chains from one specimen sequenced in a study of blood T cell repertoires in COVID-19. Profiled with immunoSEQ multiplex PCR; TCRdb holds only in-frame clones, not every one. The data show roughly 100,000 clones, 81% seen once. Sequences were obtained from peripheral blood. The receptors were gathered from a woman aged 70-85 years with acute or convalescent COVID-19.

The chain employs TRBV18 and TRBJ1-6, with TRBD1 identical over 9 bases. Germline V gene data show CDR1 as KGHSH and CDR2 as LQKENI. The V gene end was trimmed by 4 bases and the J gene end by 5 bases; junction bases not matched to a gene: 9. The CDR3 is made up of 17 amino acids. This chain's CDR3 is CASSLGQGGSNNSPLHF. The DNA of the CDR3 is TGTGCCAGCTCACTGGGACAGGGAGGAAGTAATAATTCACCCCTCCACTTT.

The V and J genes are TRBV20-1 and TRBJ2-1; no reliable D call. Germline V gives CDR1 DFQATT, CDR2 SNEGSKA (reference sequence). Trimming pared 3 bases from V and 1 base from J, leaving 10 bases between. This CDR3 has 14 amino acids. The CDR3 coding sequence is TGCAGTGCTAGTTGGCAGTTGTCCTACAATGAGCAGTTCTTC. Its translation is CSASWQLSYNEQFF.

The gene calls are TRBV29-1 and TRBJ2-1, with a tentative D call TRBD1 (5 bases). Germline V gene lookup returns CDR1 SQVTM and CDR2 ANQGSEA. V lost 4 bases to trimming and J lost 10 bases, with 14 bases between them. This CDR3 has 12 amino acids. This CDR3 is CSVGVGLGEQFF. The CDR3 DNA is TGCAGCGTTGGGGTGGGGCTTGGGGAGCAGTTCTTC.

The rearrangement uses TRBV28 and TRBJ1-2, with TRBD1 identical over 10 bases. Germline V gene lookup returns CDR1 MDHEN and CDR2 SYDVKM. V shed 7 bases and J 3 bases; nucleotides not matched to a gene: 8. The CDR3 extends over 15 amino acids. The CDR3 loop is CASNHGGTGDYGYTF. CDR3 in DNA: TGTGCCAGCAATCACGGGGGGACAGGGGACTATGGCTACACCTTC.

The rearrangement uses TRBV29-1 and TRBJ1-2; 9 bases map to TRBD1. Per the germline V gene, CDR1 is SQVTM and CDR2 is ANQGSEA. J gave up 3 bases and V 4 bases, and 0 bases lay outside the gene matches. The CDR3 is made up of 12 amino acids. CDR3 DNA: TGCAGCGTTGGGGACAGGGACTATGGCTACACCTTC. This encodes CSVGDRDYGYTF.

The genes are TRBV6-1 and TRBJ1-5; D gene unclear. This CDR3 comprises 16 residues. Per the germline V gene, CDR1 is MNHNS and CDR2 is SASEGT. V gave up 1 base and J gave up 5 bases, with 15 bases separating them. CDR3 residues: CASSEVGTVGYQPQHF. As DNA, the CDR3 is TGTGCCAGCAGTGAAGTAGGTACAGTTGGTTATCAGCCCCAGCATTTT.

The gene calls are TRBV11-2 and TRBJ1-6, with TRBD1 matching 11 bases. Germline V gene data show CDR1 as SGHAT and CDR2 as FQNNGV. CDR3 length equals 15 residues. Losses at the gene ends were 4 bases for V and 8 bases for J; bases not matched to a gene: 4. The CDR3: CASSSRDRGYSPLHF. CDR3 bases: TGTGCCAGCAGCTCCCGGGACAGGGGGTATTCACCCCTCCACTTT.

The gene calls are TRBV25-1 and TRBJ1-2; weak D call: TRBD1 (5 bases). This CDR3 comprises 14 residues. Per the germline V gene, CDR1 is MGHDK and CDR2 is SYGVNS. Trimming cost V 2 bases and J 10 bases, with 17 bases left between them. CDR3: CASSEKAQGFAYTF. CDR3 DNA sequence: TGTGCCAGCAGTGAAAAGGCGCAGGGTTTTGCCTACACCTTC.

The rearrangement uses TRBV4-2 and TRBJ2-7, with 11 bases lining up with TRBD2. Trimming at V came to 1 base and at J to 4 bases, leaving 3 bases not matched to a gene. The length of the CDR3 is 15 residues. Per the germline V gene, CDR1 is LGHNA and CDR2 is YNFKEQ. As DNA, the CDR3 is TGTGCCAGCAGCCAAGGGGGACTAGCGGAATACGAGCAGTACTTC. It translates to CASSQGGLAEYEQYF.

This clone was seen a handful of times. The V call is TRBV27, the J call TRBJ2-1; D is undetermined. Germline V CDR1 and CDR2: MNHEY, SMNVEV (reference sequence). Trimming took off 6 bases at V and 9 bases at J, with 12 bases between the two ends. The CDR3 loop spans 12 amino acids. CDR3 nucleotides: TGTGCCAGCAGGGGCATAGTAGGTGAGCAGTTCTTC. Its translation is CASRGIVGEQFF.

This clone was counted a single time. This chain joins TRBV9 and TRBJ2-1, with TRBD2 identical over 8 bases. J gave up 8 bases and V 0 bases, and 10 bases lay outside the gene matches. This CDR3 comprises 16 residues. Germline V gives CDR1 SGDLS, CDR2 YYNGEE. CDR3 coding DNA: TGTGCCAGCAGCGTAGATCGGATAGCGGGATTAGATGAGCAGTTCTTC. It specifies CASSVDRIAGLDEQFF.

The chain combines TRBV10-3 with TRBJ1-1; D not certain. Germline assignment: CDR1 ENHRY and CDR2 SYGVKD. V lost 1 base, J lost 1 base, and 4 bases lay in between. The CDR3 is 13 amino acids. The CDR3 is CAISEFKNTEAFF. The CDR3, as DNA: TGTGCCATCAGTGAGTTCAAGAACACTGAAGCTTTCTTT.

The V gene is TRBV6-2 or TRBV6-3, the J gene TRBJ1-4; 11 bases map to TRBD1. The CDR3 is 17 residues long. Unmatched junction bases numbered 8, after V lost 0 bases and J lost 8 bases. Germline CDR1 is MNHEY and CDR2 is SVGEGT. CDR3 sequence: CASSYSGQGAAKEKLFF. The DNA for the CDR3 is TGTGCCAGCAGTTACTCCGGACAGGGGGCCGCGAAGGAAAAACTGTTTTTT.

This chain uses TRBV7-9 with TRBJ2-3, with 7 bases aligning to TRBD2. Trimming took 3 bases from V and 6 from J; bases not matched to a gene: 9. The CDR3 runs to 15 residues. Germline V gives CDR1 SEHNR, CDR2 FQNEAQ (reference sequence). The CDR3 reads CASSFRAGKGDTQYF. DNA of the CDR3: TGTGCCAGCAGCTTCCGAGCGGGGAAAGGGGATACGCAGTATTTT.

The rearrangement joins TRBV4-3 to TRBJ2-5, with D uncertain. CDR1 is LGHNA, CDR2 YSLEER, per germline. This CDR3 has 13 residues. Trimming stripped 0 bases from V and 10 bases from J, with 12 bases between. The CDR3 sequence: CASSQDEARIQYF. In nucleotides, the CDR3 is TGCGCCAGCAGCCAAGATGAGGCTCGGATCCAGTACTTC.